These 27 T cell receptor beta chains originate from one sample sequenced in a study of blood T cell repertoires in COVID-19. The method was immunoSEQ multiplex PCR; TCRdb's version includes in-frame clones alone and lacks a portion of them. The table includes under 200,000 clones, about 85% detected once. The sequencing sample was made of peripheral blood. The receptor source for this set is a man aged 60 to 69 with active or convalescent COVID-19.

The chain is built from TRBV5-1 and TRBJ1-1, with D perhaps TRBD1 (6 bases). Germline CDR1 and CDR2: SGHRS and YFSETQ. The ends were cut back, 6 bases at V and 0 bases at J, with 12 bases in the middle. The CDR3 extends over 14 amino acids. The CDR3 is CASKTQGLNTEAFF. In nucleotides, the CDR3 is TGCGCCAGCAAAACACAGGGTTTGAACACTGAAGCTTTCTTT.

The rearrangement uses TRBV19 and TRBJ2-3, with TRBD2 identical over 11 bases. With 3 bases clipped from V and 1 base from J, the junction kept 3 bases outside the gene matches. This CDR3 region has 16 residues. The germline V gene has CDR1 LNHDA and CDR2 SQIVND (reference sequence). The CDR3 DNA is TGTGCCAGTAGTATTCAACTAGCGGGGGGCACAGATACGCAGTATTTT. Its translation is CASSIQLAGGTDTQYF.

The DNA of the CDR3 is TGTGCCAGCAGCGTTAGCAATTCACCCCTCCACTTT. Its protein is CASSVSNSPLHF. The rearrangement uses TRBV7-9 and TRBJ1-6; D remains unclear. Trimming stripped 5 bases from V and 7 bases from J, with 6 bases between. Germline V CDR1 and CDR2: SEHNR, FQNEAQ (reference sequence). The length of the CDR3 is 12 residues. The full variable domain, completed using reference TRBV7-9 and TRBJ1-6, is DTGVSQNPRHKITKRGQNVTFRCDPISEHNRLYWYRQTLGQGPEFLTYFQNEAQLEKSRLLSDRFSAERPKGSFSTLEIQRTEQGDSAMYLCASSVSNSPLHFGNGTRLTVT.

With respect to this clone: In the same sample, other DNA sequences code for this CDR3. The genes are TRBV5-1 and TRBJ2-5; a weak D match, TRBD2 (6 bases). Trimming left V 2 bases short and J 3 bases short, with 8 bases between. The CDR3 runs to 13 residues. Looked up from germline, CDR1 is SGHRS and CDR2 is YFSETQ. The CDR3 protein is CASSFSGEETQYF. The DNA for the CDR3 is TGCGCCAGCAGCTTTTCGGGGGAAGAGACCCAGTACTTC. Combining the CDR3 with reference TRBV5-1 and TRBJ2-5 gives the whole variable domain KAGVTQTPRYLIKTRGQQVTLSCSPISGHRSVSWYQQTPGQGLQFLFEYFSETQRNKGNFPGRFSGRQFSNSRSEMNVSTLELGDSALYLCASSFSGEETQYFGPGTRLLVL.

The table lists this clone with a count of one. The V gene is TRBV15, the J gene TRBJ2-1, with D tentatively TRBD2 (6 bases). The CDR3 covers 17 residues. Trimming removed 3 bases from V and 2 bases from J, with 17 bases in between. Looked up from germline, CDR1 is LNHNV and CDR2 is YYDKDF (reference sequence). This CDR3 reads CATSSFEGGVAYNEQFF. The CDR3 bases are TGTGCCACCAGCAGCTTCGAAGGCGGGGTGGCCTACAATGAGCAGTTCTTC.

The V gene is TRBV25-1, the J gene TRBJ1-4; the D gene is possibly TRBD1 (6 bases). V dropped 4 bases and J dropped 0 bases, with 12 bases sitting between them. Germline V gene sequence: CDR1 MGHDK, CDR2 SYGVNS. There are 16 residues in the CDR3. The CDR3 protein is CASSAWDIATNEKLFF. The DNA of the CDR3 is TGTGCCAGCAGTGCTTGGGACATTGCAACTAATGAAAAACTGTTTTTT.

This rearrangement joins TRBV5-4 to TRBJ1-1; D is perhaps TRBD1 (5 bases). Deletions cut 4 bases from V and 0 bases from J, with 13 bases between. The CDR3 runs to 15 residues. Germline loops: CDR1 SGHNT, CDR2 YYREEE (reference sequence). CDR3 sequence (DNA): TGTGCCAGCAGCCTATCGACAGTCATGAACACTGAAGCTTTCTTT. It encodes CASSLSTVMNTEAFF.

This clone was observed once. V is TRBV3-1 (or the pseudogene TRBV3-2) and J is TRBJ1-2; maybe TRBD1 (5 bases). Trimming left V 1 base short and J 14 bases short, with 14 bases between. Germline CDR1 LGHDT, CDR2 YNNKEL (reference sequence). The CDR3 is 12 amino acids. The CDR3 coding sequence is TGTGCCAGCAGCCAAGCCCGGACAAACTCTACCTTC. Protein product: CASSQARTNSTF.

The chain employs TRBV5-1 and TRBJ2-3, with TRBD2 matching over 12 bases. CDR1 and CDR2 (germline): SGHRS, YFSETQ. This CDR3 contains 16 residues. J was trimmed by 4 bases and V by 0 bases; bases with no gene match: 3. The CDR3 protein is CASSLGPSGGADTQYF. The CDR3 DNA reads TGCGCCAGCAGCTTGGGTCCTAGCGGGGGGGCAGATACGCAGTATTTT.

The rearrangement joins TRBV7-9 to TRBJ1-6; 8 bases align to TRBD1. V dropped 6 bases and J dropped 7; count of bases not matched to a gene: 5. From germline, CDR1 is SEHNR and CDR2 FQNEAQ (reference sequence). The CDR3 has 14 residues. CDR3 nucleotides: TGTGCCAGCAGGTCGGACAGGGCGAATTCACCCCTCCACTTT. Amino acid sequence: CASRSDRANSPLHF.

This chain connects TRBV27 to TRBJ1-6, with 9 bases lining up with TRBD1. The CDR3 contains 14 residues. The V and J ends lost 5 bases and 9 bases, in that order; junction bases with no gene match: 5. Germline V gives CDR1 MNHEY, CDR2 SMNVEV (reference sequence). For the CDR3, the DNA is TGTGCCAGCAGTGGGACAGGGACAGGTTCACCCCTCCACTTT. Translating gives CASSGTGTGSPLHF.

This rearrangement joins TRBV2 to TRBJ1-1, with TRBD1 matching 10 bases. The CDR3 runs 13 residues. Unmatched junction bases numbered 5, after V lost 6 bases and J lost 7 bases. The germline gives CDR1 SNHLY, CDR2 FYNNEI. The CDR3 bases are TGTGCCAGCAGCCGAGGACAGGGGGGTGAAGCTTTCTTT. Its protein product is CASSRGQGGEAFF.

This rearrangement joins TRBV5-6 to TRBJ2-5; maybe TRBD1 (5 bases). Trimming took 4 bases from V and 6 from J, leaving 13 bases between them. This CDR3 region has 13 residues. The V gene's germline CDR1 is SGHDT and CDR2 YYEEEE. The CDR3 region is CASSPGFEKTQYF. For the CDR3, the DNA is TGTGCCAGCAGCCCAGGGTTCGAAAAGACCCAGTACTTC.

This chain joins TRBV19 and TRBJ1-5; D not resolved. V was shortened by 0 bases and J by 2 bases, with 11 bases between the two germline ends. The germline V gene encodes CDR1 LNHDA and CDR2 SQIVND (reference sequence). CDR3 length: 16 amino acids. DNA for the CDR3: TGTGCCAGTAGTATAGAGGGCCAGGAGGGCAATCAGCCCCAGCATTTT. As protein: CASSIEGQEGNQPQHF.

V usage is TRBV27 and J usage is TRBJ2-1, with TRBD2 matching 11 bases. This CDR3 contains 17 residues. V lost 2 bases to trimming and J lost 6 bases; unmatched junction nucleotides: 9. CDR1 is MNHEY, CDR2 SMNVEV, per germline (reference sequence). CDR3 amino acids: CASSLLGSSGGINEQFF. CDR3 bases: TGTGCCAGCAGTTTACTCGGGTCTAGCGGGGGGATCAATGAGCAGTTCTTC.

J is TRBJ1-5 and V is TRBV11-2; D possibly corresponds to TRBD1 (6 bases). Germline CDR1 reads SGHAT; CDR2 reads FQNNGV. V was clipped by 3 bases and J by 6 bases, with 9 bases between them. This CDR3 region has 13 residues. The CDR3 bases are TGTGCCAGCAGCTTTCAGGGGAGTCAGCCCCAGCATTTT. It encodes CASSFQGSQPQHF. Full variable domain (rest looked up from reference TRBV11-2 and TRBJ1-5): EAGVAQSPRYKIIEKRQSVAFWCNPISGHATLYWYQQILGQGPKLLIQFQNNGVVDDSQLPKDRFSAERLKGVDSTLKIQPAKLEDSAVYLCASSFQGSQPQHFGDGTRLSIL.

The rearrangement uses TRBV19 and TRBJ1-1, with 7 bases aligning to TRBD1. V lost 6 bases, J lost 1 base, and 5 bases stayed unmatched. Germline values: CDR1 LNHDA, CDR2 SQIVND (reference sequence). This CDR3 region has 14 residues. Written as DNA, the CDR3 is TGTGCCAGTAGGATACAGGGGACGAACACTGAAGCTTTCTTT. Its translation is CASRIQGTNTEAFF.

The rearrangement links TRBV5-1 to TRBJ1-2; TRBD1 matches at 9 bases. The CDR3 is 16 residues long. V dropped 4 bases and J dropped 0; count of bases not matched to a gene: 7. Germline V gene lookup returns CDR1 SGHRS and CDR2 YFSETQ. The CDR3 nucleotides are TGCGCCAGCAGCCCGGGACAGGGATCGGCTAACTATGGCTACACCTTC. It encodes CASSPGQGSANYGYTF.

The rearrangement uses TRBV24-1 and TRBJ2-5, with TRBD1 as a possible D gene (6 bases). This CDR3 is built from 16 residues. V lost 1 base and J lost 5, with 16 bases in between. Germline lookup yields CDR1 KGHDR and CDR2 SFDVKD. This chain's CDR3 is CATSDFAGAGRETQYF. The CDR3 region has the DNA TGTGCCACCAGTGATTTCGCAGGGGCCGGGCGGGAGACCCAGTACTTC.

The chain uses TRBV2 and TRBJ1-3; D is undetermined. CDR1 is SNHLY, CDR2 FYNNEI, per germline. There are 15 residues in the CDR3. V lost 11 bases and J lost 0, with 17 bases in between. CDR3 loop: CAFHPGVASGNTIYF. CDR3 sequence (DNA): TGTGCCTTCCATCCCGGGGTAGCCTCTGGAAACACCATATATTTT.

The rearrangement links TRBV12-3 or TRBV12-4 to TRBJ1-5, with no clear D. V shed 7 bases and J shed 10 bases, with 14 bases lying between them. CDR3 size: 12 residues. The CDR3 sequence: CASTMNRGPQHF. Here the CDR3 DNA reads TGTGCCAGCACCATGAACCGGGGACCCCAGCATTTT.

Note on this clone: Other DNA sequences within the sample encode an identical CDR3. The chain has TRBV6-5 and TRBJ1-2, with 10 bases that match TRBD1. Germline V lookup: CDR1 MNHEY, CDR2 SVGAGI. This CDR3 spans 14 amino acids. Unmatched junction bases numbered 3, after V lost 0 bases and J lost 8 bases. CDR3 in amino acids: CASSYSRTGGGYTF. The CDR3 bases are TGTGCCAGCAGTTACTCAAGGACAGGGGGAGGCTACACCTTC.

The V and J genes are TRBV19 and TRBJ2-2; 8 positions agree with TRBD1. V trimming: 5 bases; J trimming: 3 bases; junction bases outside the gene matches: 2. From germline, CDR1 is LNHDA and CDR2 SQIVND (reference sequence). This CDR3 is built from 14 residues. The CDR3 is CASSGQGYTGELFF. Written as DNA, the CDR3 is TGTGCCAGTAGTGGACAGGGATACACCGGGGAGCTGTTTTTT.

The rearrangement uses TRBV7-3 and TRBJ2-7; the D gene is possibly TRBD2 (6 bases). Germline V gene data show CDR1 as SGHTA and CDR2 as FQGTGA. The CDR3 extends over 14 amino acids. V lost 5 bases and J lost 3, with 14 bases in between. CDR3 amino acids: CASSHGGEGYEQYF. The CDR3 DNA follows: TGTGCCAGCAGCCACGGGGGAGAGGGCTACGAGCAGTACTTC.

The rearrangement links TRBV6-5 to TRBJ2-3; 15 bases agree with TRBD2. V was pared by 8 bases and J by 6 bases, with 3 bases of the junction left unmatched. Germline values: CDR1 MNHEY, CDR2 SVGAGI. The CDR3 contains 14 residues. For the CDR3, the DNA is TGTGCCAGCTGGACTAGCGGGGGGGCGGATACGCAGTATTTT. Translation: CASWTSGGADTQYF.

The count of this clone is one. This rearrangement joins TRBV10-3 to TRBJ1-5, with no clear D. The V and J ends lost 3 bases and 5 bases respectively, with 5 bases between them. CDR1 and CDR2 from the germline V gene are ENHRY and SYGVKD. CDR3 length: 12 amino acids. In DNA form, the CDR3 reads TGTGCCATCAGTGATATTGATCAGCCCCAGCATTTT. This sequence encodes CAISDIDQPQHF.

This chain links TRBV12-3 or TRBV12-4 with TRBJ2-3; D possibly corresponds to TRBD1 (6 bases). The CDR3 consists of 12 residues. V was shortened by 8 bases and J by 13 bases, with 19 bases between the two germline ends. For the CDR3, the DNA is TGTGCCAGCGCTGGACAGCCCCCCAAAGAGTATTTT. Amino acids: CASAGQPPKEYF.